This T cell receptor (beta chain) was found in a study of T cell responses to AZD1222 COVID-19 vaccine (dated by TCRdb to about 2021). Broadly, across the study: AZD1222 recipients whose second dose came at about 4 weeks and those whose second dose came at about 12 weeks were combined into one group, since spike-specific TCR depth and breadth did not differ between the two schedules. Trial participants were enrolled by age into subgroups of 18-55, 56-69 and 70-plus years, and 148, 28 and 57 TCR-sequenced participants, respectively, were included in these subgroups. A total of 233 trial participants underwent TCR sequencing, of whom about 210 had received two doses of AZD1222 and some 25 had received two doses of the MenACWY control vaccine.

V and J lose 5 bases and 5 bases, and a span of 13 bases separates them. The CDR3, from cysteine to phenylalanine, totals 15 residues. The only DNA kept is the CDR3, 45 bases in frame from the first base. CDR1 is given as MDHEN and CDR2 as SYDVKM, both from the germline V gene. What the authors observed across the whole study: Reportedly, close to half of the unique spike-specific TCRs recognized epitopes lying outside the regions that are mutated in the B.1.351 and B.1.1.7 variants. Most participants were white British and females outnumbered males, and the authors suggested that clonal diversity may have been underestimated. In the small 56-69-year group, the increase in depth fell short of significance, most likely because of low power. Because no day 14 peak-response samples were available, repertoires were characterized only after the peak T cell response. A significant rise in spike-specific TCR breadth and depth was observed after two AZD1222 doses relative to day 0 and relative to MenACWY recipients. Conclusions about previously exposed vaccinees are limited because only 6 or 7 AZD1222 recipients were SARS-CoV-2 seropositive at baseline. CD4 TCRs associated with the vaccine covered the entire spike protein, and the dominant responses were in regions 160-218 and 743-854.

The CDR3 regions of human TCRbeta chains were analyzed by immunosequencing. On the study's bioinformatics: Repertoire TCRs were checked for matches against a reference library of SARS-CoV-2-specific TCRs that had been generated using the MIRA antigen-specificity platform. Breadth meant the fraction of unique TCRs that were SARS-CoV-2-associated, whereas depth meant the fraction of total T cells that were SARS-CoV-2-associated. Using the MIRA data, each spike-specific TCR was mapped to the spike region that the TCR reacts to and placed in a CD4 or CD8 class. Log10-transformed breadth and depth values were compared by one-way ANOVA with Sidak's multiple comparisons tests. Sourced from immuneACCESS, this table was stored by TCRdb with only in-frame sequences that have V and J called. A share of the clones is absent; for the studies checked, an unresolved V gene accounts for under half, and the remainder has no known explanation. That table furnishes V, J and clone size, whereas the DNA furnished D and trimming. Counted in this sample were over 95,000 clones; about nine tenths of them appeared once. Roughly 4.5% of the sample is in the top ten clones.

The time point label here, explained by the study, means: baseline before first vaccination. The vaccinee samples were drawn from two UK trials, COV001 and COV002, one of which was a single-blind randomized controlled phase 2/3 trial testing AZD1222 (ChAdOx1 nCoV-19) in healthy adults. For TCRbeta chain sequencing, PBMC samples from trial participants were taken at day 0 and at day 28 after the second dose. Comments on this clone: The antigen this receptor binds is unknown. Qualities for individual bases were not recorded, and no much larger clone is one base off.

This chain is built from TRBV28 and TRBJ1-6, with TRBD1 perhaps the D gene, on 5 matching bases. This sample comprised peripheral blood, obtained on day 0 of AZD1222 vaccination. The sequence was collected from an adult in good health. This receptor carries the CDR3 CASSPQGPDNSPLHF. The DNA is as follows: TGTGCCAGCAGTCCGCAGGGACCTGATAATTCACCCCTCCACTTT.